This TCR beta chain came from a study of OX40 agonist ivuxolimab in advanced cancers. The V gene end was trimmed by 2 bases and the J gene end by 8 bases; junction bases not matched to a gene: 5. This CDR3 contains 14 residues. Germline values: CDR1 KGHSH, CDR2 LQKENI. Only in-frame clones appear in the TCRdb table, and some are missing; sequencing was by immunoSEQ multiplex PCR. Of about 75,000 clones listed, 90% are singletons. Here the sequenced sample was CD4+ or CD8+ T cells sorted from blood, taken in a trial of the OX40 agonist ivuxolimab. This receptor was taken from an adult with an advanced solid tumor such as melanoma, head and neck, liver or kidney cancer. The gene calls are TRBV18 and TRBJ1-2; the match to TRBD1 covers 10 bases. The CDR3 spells CASSPGTGERGYTF. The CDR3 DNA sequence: TGTGCCAGCTCACCAGGGACAGGGGAGCGAGGCTACACCTTC.